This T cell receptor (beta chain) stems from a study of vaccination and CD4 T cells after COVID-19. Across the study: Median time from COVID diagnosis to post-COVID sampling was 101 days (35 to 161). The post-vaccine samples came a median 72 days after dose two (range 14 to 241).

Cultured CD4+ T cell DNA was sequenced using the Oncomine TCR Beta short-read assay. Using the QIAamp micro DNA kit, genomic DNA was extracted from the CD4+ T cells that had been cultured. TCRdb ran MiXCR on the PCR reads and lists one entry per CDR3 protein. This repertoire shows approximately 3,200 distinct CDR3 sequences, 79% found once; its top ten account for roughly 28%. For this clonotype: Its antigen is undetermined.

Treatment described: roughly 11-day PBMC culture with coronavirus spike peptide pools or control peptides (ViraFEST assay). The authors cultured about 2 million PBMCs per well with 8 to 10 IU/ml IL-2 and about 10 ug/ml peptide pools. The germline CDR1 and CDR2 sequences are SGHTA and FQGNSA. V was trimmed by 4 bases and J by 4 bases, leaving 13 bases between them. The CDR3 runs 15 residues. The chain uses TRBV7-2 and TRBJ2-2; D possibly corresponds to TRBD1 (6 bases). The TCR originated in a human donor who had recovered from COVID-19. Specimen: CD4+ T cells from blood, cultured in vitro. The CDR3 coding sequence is TGTGCCAGCAGCTCACAGGGATTAGGCACCGGGGAGCTGTTTTTT. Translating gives CASSSQGLGTGELFF. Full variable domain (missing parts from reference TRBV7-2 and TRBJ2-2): GAGVSQSPSNKVTEKGKDVELRCDPISGHTALYWYRQSLGQGLEFLIYFQGNSAPDKSGLPSDRFSAERTGGSVSTLTIQRTQQEDSAVYLCASSSQGLGTGELFFGEGSRLTVL.